Below are 16 T cell receptor beta chains sequenced from a single sample in a study of T cell responses to AZD1222 COVID-19 vaccine. Some clones are missing from TCRdb's copy, which holds only in-frame ones; the method was immunoSEQ multiplex PCR. The sample contains about 130,000 clones, 70% to 90% of which appear only once. The sequenced sample was peripheral blood, obtained on day 0 of AZD1222 vaccination. The receptors stem from an adult in good health.

V is TRBV6-5 and J is TRBJ2-5; no reliable D call. This CDR3 spans 14 amino acids. Germline V gives CDR1 MNHEY, CDR2 SVGAGI. V lost 1 base and J lost 2, with 8 bases in between. CDR3 DNA: TGTGCCAGCAGTTACTATGGCAGACAAGAGACCCAGTACTTC. It codes for CASSYYGRQETQYF.

This clone occurred a few times. This chain connects TRBV10-1 to TRBJ1-4; D remains unclear. Germline V gene lookup returns CDR1 WNHNN and CDR2 SYGVQD (reference sequence). Deletions cut 5 bases from V and 1 base from J, with 8 bases between. The CDR3 spans 14 residues. CDR3 sequence reads: CASSLTGTNEKLFF. As DNA, the CDR3 is TGCGCCAGCAGTTTAACGGGAACTAATGAAAAACTGTTTTTT.

V gene TRBV2 combines with J gene TRBJ2-6, with D hard to call. Trimming took off 5 bases at V and 3 bases at J, with 17 bases between the two ends. The CDR3 length is 17 residues. Germline lookup yields CDR1 SNHLY and CDR2 FYNNEI. The CDR3 region is CASSPSGLSRGANVLTF. CDR3 nucleotides: TGTGCCAGCAGTCCTTCGGGTCTTTCCCGTGGGGCCAACGTCCTGACTTTC.

The chain combines TRBV7-2 with TRBJ2-1; D tentatively fits TRBD1 or TRBD2 (5 bases each). CDR3 length equals 16 residues. V gave up 0 bases and J gave up 4 bases, with 13 bases separating them. The germline gives CDR1 SGHTA, CDR2 FQGNSA. The CDR3 protein is CASSLAPGTIYNEQFF. In DNA, the CDR3 is TGTGCCAGCAGCTTAGCACCCGGGACCATTTACAATGAGCAGTTCTTC.

The rearrangement uses TRBV11-2 and TRBJ1-5; the D gene is possibly TRBD1 (5 bases). The CDR3 loop spans 17 amino acids. Germline assignment: CDR1 SGHAT and CDR2 FQNNGV. Trimming removed 5 bases at V and 3 bases at J, with 20 bases between. The CDR3 spells CASSLIGGGTFNQPQHF. As DNA, the CDR3 is TGTGCCAGCAGCCTCATTGGGGGAGGGACGTTCAATCAGCCCCAGCATTTT.

This sequence joins TRBV28 and TRBJ1-2; the D is unclear. The CDR3 is 14 residues long. V was shortened by 3 bases and J by 0 bases, with 8 bases between the two germline ends. The germline CDR1 and CDR2 sequences are MDHEN and SYDVKM. DNA for the CDR3: TGTGCCAGCAGTTTCGGAAAGACTAACTATGGCTACACCTTC. This codes for CASSFGKTNYGYTF.

The chain combines TRBV6-5 with TRBJ1-2; 7 bases match TRBD1. This CDR3 spans 14 amino acids. V lost 5 bases, J lost 7 bases, and 10 bases stayed unmatched. The V gene's germline CDR1 is MNHEY and CDR2 SVGAGI. The CDR3 protein is CASSPLRGRGGYTF. CDR3 DNA sequence: TGTGCCAGCAGTCCCCTTAGGGGGCGAGGTGGCTACACCTTC.

This sequence joins TRBV11-2 and TRBJ1-3, with D hard to call. The CDR3 is made up of 12 amino acids. Trimming removed 5 bases at V and 6 bases at J, with 8 bases between. The germline V gene has CDR1 SGHAT and CDR2 FQNNGV. For the CDR3, the DNA is TGTGCCAGCAGCCTGGGAAAAAACACCATATATTTT. Amino acid sequence: CASSLGKNTIYF.

The chain combines TRBV2 with TRBJ2-7; TRBD2 might be the D (6 bases). Germline CDR1 is SNHLY and CDR2 is FYNNEI. The V end was cut by 4 bases, the J end by 2 bases, with 18 bases between. The CDR3 covers 16 residues. CDR3 sequence reads: CASSGGGAGHPYEQYF. In DNA form, the CDR3 reads TGTGCCAGCAGTGGGGGAGGAGCAGGCCATCCCTACGAGCAGTACTTC.

The J gene is TRBJ2-7, the V gene TRBV4-2, with no clear D. CDR1 and CDR2 from the germline V gene are LGHNA and YNFKEQ. Trimming took 0 bases from V and 2 from J, leaving 14 bases between them. This CDR3 region has 16 residues. The CDR3 sequence is CASSQDVEQPAYEQYF. CDR3 coding DNA: TGTGCCAGCAGCCAAGATGTGGAACAGCCTGCCTACGAGCAGTACTTC.

V and J are TRBV6-5 and TRBJ1-4, with D hard to call. Germline lookup yields CDR1 MNHEY and CDR2 SVGAGI. The length of the CDR3 is 16 residues. V gave up 0 bases and J gave up 0 bases, with 8 bases separating them. DNA for the CDR3: TGTGCCAGCAGTTACTCTATCGGCGCAACTAATGAAAAACTGTTTTTT. It yields the protein CASSYSIGATNEKLFF.

The chain uses TRBV3-1 (or the pseudogene TRBV3-2) and TRBJ1-5; D unclear. Germline CDR1 LGHDT, CDR2 YNNKEL (reference sequence). Trimming shortened V by 3 bases and J by 7 bases, and 13 bases separated the two germline ends. The CDR3 is 14 residues long. The CDR3 coding sequence is TGTGCCAGCAGCCAGGGTCCGCTGGAACAGCCCCAGCATTTT. It is translated as CASSQGPLEQPQHF.

The gene calls are TRBV28 and TRBJ1-3, with D possibly TRBD1 on 5 matching bases. The germline CDR1 and CDR2 sequences are MDHEN and SYDVKM. Trimming took off 3 bases at V and 0 bases at J, with 18 bases between the two ends. The CDR3 is 18 residues long. CDR3 sequence: CASSLGLGGISSGNTIYF. The CDR3, as DNA: TGTGCCAGCAGTTTGGGTCTGGGGGGGATCTCCTCTGGAAACACCATATATTTT.

This clone was seen once. The chain links TRBV5-1 to TRBJ2-1; 7 bases line up with TRBD2. The CDR3 runs 15 residues. Germline-derived CDR1 and CDR2 are SGHRS and YFSETQ. V shed 4 bases and J 4 bases; nucleotides not matched to a gene: 8. CDR3 bases: TGCGCCAGCAGCCCCCGGGGGGTGTCGTACAATGAGCAGTTCTTC. It codes for CASSPRGVSYNEQFF. The whole variable domain, remainder taken from reference TRBV5-1 and TRBJ2-1, is KAGVTQTPRYLIKTRGQQVTLSCSPISGHRSVSWYQQTPGQGLQFLFEYFSETQRNKGNFPGRFSGRQFSNSRSEMNVSTLELGDSALYLCASSPRGVSYNEQFFGPGTRLTVL.

V is TRBV2 and J is TRBJ2-5; a possible D gene is TRBD2 (5 bases). The germline CDR1 and CDR2 sequences are SNHLY and FYNNEI. The CDR3 totals 15 residues. V was pared by 5 bases and J by 1 base, with 14 bases between. CDR3 DNA: TGTGCCAGCAGTATGCAACTGGCGGGCCAAGAGACCCAGTACTTC. Protein product: CASSMQLAGQETQYF. Full variable domain (outside the CDR3, taken from reference TRBV2 and TRBJ2-5): EPEVTQTPSHQVTQMGQEVILRCVPISNHLYFYWYRQILGQKVEFLVSFYNNEISEKSEIFDDQFSVERPDGSNFTLKIRSTKLEDSAMYFCASSMQLAGQETQYFGPGTRLLVL.

The chain links TRBV5-4 to TRBJ2-6, with D perhaps being TRBD1 or TRBD2 (7 bases each). Germline CDR1 and CDR2: SGHNT and YYREEE (reference sequence). V dropped 4 bases and J dropped 3 bases, with 17 bases sitting between them. This CDR3 region has 17 residues. The CDR3: CASSAGGLRVGANVLTF. The CDR3 coding sequence is TGTGCCAGCAGCGCAGGGGGACTAAGAGTTGGGGCCAACGTCCTGACTTTC.